This record looks at one T cell receptor (beta chain) sequence and its context. The protocol was immunoSEQ multiplex PCR, while the TCRdb copy is restricted to in-frame clones and leaves out a portion. This table holds around 130,000 clones, roughly 84% found once. The sample belongs to a study of blood T cell repertoires in COVID-19. The V end lost 7 bases, the J end lost 0 bases, and 17 bases lay between the germline ends. The CDR3 is 15 amino acids. Germline V CDR1 and CDR2: SGHRS, YFSETQ. The clonotype was recovered from a man aged 25-45 years with COVID-19, enrolled during active disease. The V and J genes are TRBV5-1 and TRBJ2-7; TRBD1 is a possible D gene (5 bases). Sequences were obtained from peripheral blood. The CDR3, as DNA: TGCGCCAGCTCCCATTCAGGGTCCAGCTCCTACGAGCAGTACTTC. Translated, it gives CASSHSGSSSYEQYF.